The present TCR beta chain was sequenced within a study of technical replicates of blood from several donors. Here immunoSEQ multiplex PCR was the method, and the copy in TCRdb shows in-frame clones only, minus some. The sample has about 60,000 clones; approximately 92% are singletons. The clonotype comes from a human donor in good health. Some clones in this sample may be carry-over from other donors' samples. Sequencing was carried out using PBMCs.

The CDR3 loop is CAWSIPGGRDGYTF. The CDR3 DNA is TGTGCCTGGAGTATCCCCGGGGGGAGAGATGGCTACACCTTC. This chain joins TRBV30 and TRBJ1-2; tentatively, D is TRBD1 (5 bases). Looked up from germline, CDR1 is GTSNPN and CDR2 is SVGIG (reference sequence). The V gene lost 2 bases and the J gene lost 6 bases, with 16 bases spanning the gap. The length of the CDR3 is 14 residues.